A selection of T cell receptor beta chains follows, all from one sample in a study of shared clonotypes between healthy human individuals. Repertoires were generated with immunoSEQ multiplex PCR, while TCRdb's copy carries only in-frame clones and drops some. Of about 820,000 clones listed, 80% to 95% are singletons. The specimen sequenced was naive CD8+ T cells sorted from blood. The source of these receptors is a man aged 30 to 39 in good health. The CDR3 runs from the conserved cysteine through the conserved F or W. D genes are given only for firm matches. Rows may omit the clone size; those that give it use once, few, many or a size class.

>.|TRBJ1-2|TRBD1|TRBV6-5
TGTGCCAGCAGTCAAATTCGGGACAGGAACTATGGCTACACCTTC
CASSQIRDRNYGYTF
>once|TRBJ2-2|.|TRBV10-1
TGCGCCAGCAGTGAGCAGGGATGGAACACCGGGGAGCTGTTTTTT
CASSEQGWNTGELFF
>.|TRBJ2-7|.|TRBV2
TGTGCCATTTTTAAACGGGCAGTACCCTCCTACGAGCAGTACTTC
CAIFKRAVPSYEQYF
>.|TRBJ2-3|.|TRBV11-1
TGTGCCAGCAGCTCTCACGGTGGAGATACGCAGTATTTT
CASSSHGGDTQYF
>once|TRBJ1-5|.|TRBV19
TGTGCCAGTAGTATAGGAGGGATTCGGGAGCCCCAGCATTTT
CASSIGGIREPQHF
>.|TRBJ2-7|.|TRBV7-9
TGTGCCAGCAGCTTCGGGAGTATAGCCTACGAGCAGTACTTC
CASSFGSIAYEQYF
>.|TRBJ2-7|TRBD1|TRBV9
TGTGCCAGCAGCGTAGGGGGACAGGGCTACGAGCAGTACTTC
CASSVGGQGYEQYF
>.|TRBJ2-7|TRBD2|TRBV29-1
TGCAGCGTCTATCTAGCGGGCATACCCTACGAGCAGTACTTC
CSVYLAGIPYEQYF
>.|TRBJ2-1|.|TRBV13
TGTGCCAGCAGCTTAGGCCAAATAGCACAGGGGCAGTTCTTC
CASSLGQIAQGQFF
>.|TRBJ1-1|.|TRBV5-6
TGTGCCAGCAGCTTGGGTTGGTCGAACACTGAAGCTTTCTTT
CASSLGWSNTEAFF
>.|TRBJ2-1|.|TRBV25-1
TGTGCCAGCACCCCTAGGGCCTCCTCCAGTGAGCAGTTCTTC
CASTPRASSSEQFF
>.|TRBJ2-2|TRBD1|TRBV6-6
TGTGCCAGCAACATTACCCCGGGACAGCTCACCGGGGAGCTGTTTTTT
CASNITPGQLTGELFF
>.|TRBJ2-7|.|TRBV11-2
TGTGCCAGCAGCCCCCTTTCAGGCAGGGCTGACCCTAAGCAGTACTTC
CASSPLSGRADPKQYF
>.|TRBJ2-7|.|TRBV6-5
TGTGCCAGCAGTTACTCGGTTCCGCGGAAATTCTACGAGCAGTACTTC
CASSYSVPRKFYEQYF
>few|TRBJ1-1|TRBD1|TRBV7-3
TGTGCCAGCAGCTCGGACAGGGGGCATGATACTGAAGCTTTCTTT
CASSSDRGHDTEAFF
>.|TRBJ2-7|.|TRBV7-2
TGTGCCAGCAGCTTTGGCGGAGGTTACGAGCAGTACTTC
CASSFGGGYEQYF
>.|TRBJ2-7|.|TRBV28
TGTGCCAGCAGTTTCCGAGGGTACCACGAGCAGTACTTC
CASSFRGYHEQYF
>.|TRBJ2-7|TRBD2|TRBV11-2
TGTGCCAGCAGACCCCCAGGGACTAGCGGAAGTTACGAGCAGTACTTC
CASRPPGTSGSYEQYF
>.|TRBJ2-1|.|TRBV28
TGTGCCAGCAGTCTCACTATGGGGGAGTTTTTCAATGAGCAGTTCTTC
CASSLTMGEFFNEQFF
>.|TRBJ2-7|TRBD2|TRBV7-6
TGTGCCAGCAGCTCCATAGCGGGAGGGCCCTTGTACGAGCAGTACTTC
CASSSIAGGPLYEQYF
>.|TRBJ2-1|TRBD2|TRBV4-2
TGTGCCAGCAGCCAAGATCAGGCTAGCGGGAGGGCTAACAATGAGCAGTTCTTC
CASSQDQASGRANNEQFF
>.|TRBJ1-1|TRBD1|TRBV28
TGTGCCAGCAGTCCCCGACAGGGAACTGAAGCTTTCTTT
CASSPRQGTEAFF
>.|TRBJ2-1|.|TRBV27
TGTGCCAGCAGTTCCCTCGCCTCCTACAATGAGCAGTTCTTC
CASSSLASYNEQFF